This TCR beta chain was obtained from a study of tumor-infiltrating lymphocytes in primary liver carcinoma. Across the study: Surgical resection served as treatment for the primary liver carcinoma of these patients. Each of the samples returned roughly 3.65 to 7.5 million productive TCRbeta reads (a yield similar across tissue types).

In addition to blood RNA drawn from unsorted whole blood, germline DNA was extracted. It was before surgery that about 3.8 milliliters of peripheral blood were collected. General study points: Blood had a significantly lower top-250-clone fraction than tumors did (p = 0.039).

On this clonotype: Its cognate antigen is unknown.

Making TCR beta cDNA involved around 540 ng total RNA and a constant-region primer. Each TCR beta library was derived from three nested multiplex PCR rounds that employed slightly modified ARM-PCR. TRBV1-TRBV30 forward primers and a C-beta reverse primer were used in the first two PCR rounds, which each ran for around 10 cycles. TCRdb re-analysed the multiplex PCR reads in MiXCR, keeping a single row per CDR3 protein. This table has about 200,000 distinct CDR3 sequences, almost 65% appearing once. The CDR3 runs to 16 residues. Trimming removed 4 bases from V and 4 bases from J, with 16 bases in between. The germline V gene has CDR1 MDHEN and CDR2 SYDVKM.

The sample taken for sequencing was peripheral blood. This sequence was found in a woman aged 55 to 70 with primary liver carcinoma and hepatitis B virus infection. The chain is built from TRBV28 and TRBJ2-2; a possible D gene is TRBD2 (6 bases). The CDR3 is CASSWYLAMITGELFF. In DNA form, the CDR3 reads TGTGCCAGCAGTTGGTATCTAGCGATGATCACCGGGGAGCTGTTTTTT.